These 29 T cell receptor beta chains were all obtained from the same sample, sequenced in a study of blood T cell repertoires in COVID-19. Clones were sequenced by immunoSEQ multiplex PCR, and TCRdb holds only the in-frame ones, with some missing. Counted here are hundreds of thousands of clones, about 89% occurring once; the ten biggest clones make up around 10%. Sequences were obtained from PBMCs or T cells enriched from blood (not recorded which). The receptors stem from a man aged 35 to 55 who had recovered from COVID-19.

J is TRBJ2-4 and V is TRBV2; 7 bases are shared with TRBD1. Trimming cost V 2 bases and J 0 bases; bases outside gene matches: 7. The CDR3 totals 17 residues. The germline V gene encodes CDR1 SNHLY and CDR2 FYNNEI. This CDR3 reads CASSERKTGIAKNIQYF. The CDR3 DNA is TGTGCCAGCAGTGAACGTAAGACAGGGATAGCCAAAAACATTCAGTACTTC.

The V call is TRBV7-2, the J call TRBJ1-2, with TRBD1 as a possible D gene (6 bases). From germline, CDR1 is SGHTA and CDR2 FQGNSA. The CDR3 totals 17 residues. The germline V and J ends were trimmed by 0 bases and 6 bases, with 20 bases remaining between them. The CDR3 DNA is TGTGCCAGCAGCTTAGCCCCTGGACAGCCAGTCAGGAATGGCTACACCTTC. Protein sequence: CASSLAPGQPVRNGYTF. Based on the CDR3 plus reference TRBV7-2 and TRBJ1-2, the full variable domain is GAGVSQSPSNKVTEKGKDVELRCDPISGHTALYWYRQSLGQGLEFLIYFQGNSAPDKSGLPSDRFSAERTGGSVSTLTIQRTQQEDSAVYLCASSLAPGQPVRNGYTFGSGTRLTVV.

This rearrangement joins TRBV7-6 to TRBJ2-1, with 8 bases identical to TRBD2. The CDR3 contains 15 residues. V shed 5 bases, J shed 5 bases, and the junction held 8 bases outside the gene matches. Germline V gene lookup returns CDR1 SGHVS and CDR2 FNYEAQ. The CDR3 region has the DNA TGTGCCAGCAGCCAAGCGGGGGAGACTGACAATGAGCAGTTCTTC. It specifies CASSQAGETDNEQFF.

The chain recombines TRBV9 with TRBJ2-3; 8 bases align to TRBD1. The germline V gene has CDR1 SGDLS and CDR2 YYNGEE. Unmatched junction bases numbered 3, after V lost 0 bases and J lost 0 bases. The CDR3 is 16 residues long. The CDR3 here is CASSVAAGGSTDTQYF. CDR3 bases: TGTGCCAGCAGCGTAGCCGCAGGGGGCAGCACAGATACGCAGTATTTT.

CDR3 loop: CASSQVTGQGYEQYF. The CDR3 DNA reads as TGTGCCAGCAGCCAAGTAACGGGACAGGGATACGAGCAGTACTTC. The J gene is TRBJ2-7, the V gene TRBV3-1 (or the pseudogene TRBV3-2), with 9 bases lining up with TRBD1. The CDR3 sequence is 15 residues long. With 1 base clipped from V and 4 bases from J, the junction kept 5 bases outside the gene matches. The germline V gene has CDR1 LGHDT and CDR2 YNNKEL (reference sequence).

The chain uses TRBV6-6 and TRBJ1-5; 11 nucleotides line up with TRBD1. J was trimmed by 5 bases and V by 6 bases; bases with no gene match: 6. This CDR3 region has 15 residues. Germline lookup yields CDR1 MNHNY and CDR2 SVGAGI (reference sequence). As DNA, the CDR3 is TGTGCCAGCAGGAACCCGGGACAGGGGGATCAGCCCCAGCATTTT. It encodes CASRNPGQGDQPQHF.

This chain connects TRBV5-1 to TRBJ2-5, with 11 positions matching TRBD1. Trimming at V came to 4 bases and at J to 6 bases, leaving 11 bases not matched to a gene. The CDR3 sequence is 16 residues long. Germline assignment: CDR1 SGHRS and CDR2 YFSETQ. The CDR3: CASSPVPGTGGKTQYF. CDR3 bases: TGCGCCAGCAGCCCCGTCCCCGGGACAGGGGGGAAGACCCAGTACTTC.

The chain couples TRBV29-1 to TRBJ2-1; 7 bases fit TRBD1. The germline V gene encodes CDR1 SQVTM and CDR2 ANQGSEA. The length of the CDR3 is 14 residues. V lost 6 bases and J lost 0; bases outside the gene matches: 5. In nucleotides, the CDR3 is TGCAGCGTAAACAGGGGTGGCTCCTACAATGAGCAGTTCTTC. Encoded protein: CSVNRGGSYNEQFF.

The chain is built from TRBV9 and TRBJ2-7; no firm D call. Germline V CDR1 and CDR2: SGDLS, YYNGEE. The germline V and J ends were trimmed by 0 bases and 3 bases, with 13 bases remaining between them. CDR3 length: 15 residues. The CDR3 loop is CASSVGVSAIYEQYF. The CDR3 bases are TGTGCCAGCAGCGTAGGAGTATCCGCAATCTACGAGCAGTACTTC.

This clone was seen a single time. The CDR3 coding sequence is TGTGCCAGCAGCCCCGAGAGCGGGAGCAGCAATGAGCAGTTCTTC. It codes for CASSPESGSSNEQFF. This chain connects TRBV6-4 to TRBJ2-1; TRBD2 aligns across 8 bases. Looked up from germline, CDR1 is MRHNA and CDR2 is SNTAGT. This CDR3 is built from 15 residues. J lost 6 bases, V lost 6 bases, and 10 bases had no gene match.

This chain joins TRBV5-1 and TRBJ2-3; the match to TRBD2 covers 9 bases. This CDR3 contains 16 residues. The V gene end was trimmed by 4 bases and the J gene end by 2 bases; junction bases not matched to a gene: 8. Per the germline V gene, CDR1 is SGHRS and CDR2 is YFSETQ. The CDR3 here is CASSTILAGTTDTQYF. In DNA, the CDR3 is TGCGCCAGCAGCACAATACTAGCGGGCACCACAGATACGCAGTATTTT.

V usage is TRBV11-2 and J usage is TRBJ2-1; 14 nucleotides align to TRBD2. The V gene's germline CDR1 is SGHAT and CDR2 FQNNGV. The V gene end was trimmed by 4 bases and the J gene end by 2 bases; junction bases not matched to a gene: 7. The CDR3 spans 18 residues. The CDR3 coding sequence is TGTGCCAGCAGCTCACGTCCGGGACTAGCGGGAGCCTACAATGAGCAGTTCTTC. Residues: CASSSRPGLAGAYNEQFF.

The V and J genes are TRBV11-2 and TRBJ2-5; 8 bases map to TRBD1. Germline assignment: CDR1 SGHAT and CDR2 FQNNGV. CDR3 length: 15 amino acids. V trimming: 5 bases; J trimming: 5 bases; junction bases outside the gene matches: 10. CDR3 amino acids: CASSKTRGRRETQYF. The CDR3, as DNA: TGTGCCAGCAGCAAGACCAGGGGGCGCCGGGAGACCCAGTACTTC. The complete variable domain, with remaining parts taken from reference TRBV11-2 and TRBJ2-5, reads EAGVAQSPRYKIIEKRQSVAFWCNPISGHATLYWYQQILGQGPKLLIQFQNNGVVDDSQLPKDRFSAERLKGVDSTLKIQPAKLEDSAVYLCASSKTRGRRETQYFGPGTRLLVL.

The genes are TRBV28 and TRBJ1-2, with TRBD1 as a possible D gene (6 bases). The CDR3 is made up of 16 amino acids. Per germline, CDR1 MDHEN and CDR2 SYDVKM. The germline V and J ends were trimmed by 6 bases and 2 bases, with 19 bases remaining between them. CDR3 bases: TGTGCCAGCAGCACGGTTGGGGGCAGCCCGAACTATGGCTACACCTTC. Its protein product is CASSTVGGSPNYGYTF.

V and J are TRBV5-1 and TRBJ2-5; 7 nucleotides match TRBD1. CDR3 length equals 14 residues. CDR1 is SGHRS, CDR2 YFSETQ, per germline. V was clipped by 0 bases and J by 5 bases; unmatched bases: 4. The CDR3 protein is CASSLGDSWETQYF. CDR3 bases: TGCGCCAGCAGCTTGGGGGACAGTTGGGAGACCCAGTACTTC. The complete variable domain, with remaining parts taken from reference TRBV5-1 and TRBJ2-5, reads KAGVTQTPRYLIKTRGQQVTLSCSPISGHRSVSWYQQTPGQGLQFLFEYFSETQRNKGNFPGRFSGRQFSNSRSEMNVSTLELGDSALYLCASSLGDSWETQYFGPGTRLLVL.

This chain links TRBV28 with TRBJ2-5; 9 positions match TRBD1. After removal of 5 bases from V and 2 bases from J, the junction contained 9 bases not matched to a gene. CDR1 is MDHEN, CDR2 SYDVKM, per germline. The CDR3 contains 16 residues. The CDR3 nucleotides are TGTGCCAGCAGTCCCGGGACAGGGCGCGGGCAAGAGACCCAGTACTTC. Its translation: CASSPGTGRGQETQYF.

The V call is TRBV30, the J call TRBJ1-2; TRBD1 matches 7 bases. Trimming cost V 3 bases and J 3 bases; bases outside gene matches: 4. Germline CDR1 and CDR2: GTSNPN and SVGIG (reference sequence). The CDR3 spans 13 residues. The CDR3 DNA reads TGTGCCTGGAGCCGGGACAGCGACTATGGCTACACCTTC. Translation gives CAWSRDSDYGYTF.

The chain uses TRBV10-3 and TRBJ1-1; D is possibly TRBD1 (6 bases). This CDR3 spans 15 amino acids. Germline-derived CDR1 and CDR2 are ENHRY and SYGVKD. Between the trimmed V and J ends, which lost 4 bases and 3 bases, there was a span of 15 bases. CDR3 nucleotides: TGTGCCATCAGTGTTCAGGGGTTCGGGGACACTGAAGCTTTCTTT. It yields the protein CAISVQGFGDTEAFF.

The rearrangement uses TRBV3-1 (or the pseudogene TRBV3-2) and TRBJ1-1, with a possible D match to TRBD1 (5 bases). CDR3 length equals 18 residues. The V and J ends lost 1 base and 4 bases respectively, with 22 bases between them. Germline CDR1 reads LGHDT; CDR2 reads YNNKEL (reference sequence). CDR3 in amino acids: CASSQGVHAWGIATEAFF. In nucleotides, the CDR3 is TGTGCCAGCAGCCAAGGCGTGCACGCCTGGGGCATCGCCACTGAAGCTTTCTTT.

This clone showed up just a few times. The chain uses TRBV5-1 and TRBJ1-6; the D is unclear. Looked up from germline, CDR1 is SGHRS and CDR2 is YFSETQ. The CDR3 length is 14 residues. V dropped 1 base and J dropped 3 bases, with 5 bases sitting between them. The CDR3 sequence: CASSLLRYNSPLHF. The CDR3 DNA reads TGCGCCAGCAGCTTGTTGCGCTATAATTCACCCCTCCACTTT.

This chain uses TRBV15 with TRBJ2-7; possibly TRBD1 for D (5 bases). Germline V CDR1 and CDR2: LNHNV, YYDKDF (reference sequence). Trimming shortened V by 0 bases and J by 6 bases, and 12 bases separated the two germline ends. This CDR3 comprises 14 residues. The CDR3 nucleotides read TGTGCCACCAGCAGAGATGCAGGGATCCGCGAGCAGTACTTC. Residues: CATSRDAGIREQYF.

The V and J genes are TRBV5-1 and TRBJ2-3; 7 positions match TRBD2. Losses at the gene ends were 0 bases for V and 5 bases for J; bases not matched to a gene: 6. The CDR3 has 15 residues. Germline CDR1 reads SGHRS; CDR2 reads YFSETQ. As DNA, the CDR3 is TGCGCCAGCAGCTTGGGTAAGGGGAGGGAAGATACGCAGTATTTT. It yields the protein CASSLGKGREDTQYF.

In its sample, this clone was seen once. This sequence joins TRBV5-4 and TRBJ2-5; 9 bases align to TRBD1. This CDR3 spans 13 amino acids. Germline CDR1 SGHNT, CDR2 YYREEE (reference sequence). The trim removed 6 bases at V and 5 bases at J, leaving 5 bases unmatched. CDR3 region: CASKRTGVETQYF. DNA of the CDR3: TGTGCCAGCAAAAGGACAGGGGTGGAGACCCAGTACTTC. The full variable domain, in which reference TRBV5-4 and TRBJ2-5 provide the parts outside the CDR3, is ETGVTQSPTHLIKTRGQQVTLRCSSQSGHNTVSWYQQALGQGPQFIFQYYREEENGRGNFPPRFSGLQFPNYSSELNVNALELDDSALYLCASKRTGVETQYFGPGTRLLVL.

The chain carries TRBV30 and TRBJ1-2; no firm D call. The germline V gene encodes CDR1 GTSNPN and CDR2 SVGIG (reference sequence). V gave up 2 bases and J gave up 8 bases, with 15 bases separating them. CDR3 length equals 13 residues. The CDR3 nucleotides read TGTGCCTGGAGTCTAGCCCCCGGTGCCGGCTACACCTTC. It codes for CAWSLAPGAGYTF.

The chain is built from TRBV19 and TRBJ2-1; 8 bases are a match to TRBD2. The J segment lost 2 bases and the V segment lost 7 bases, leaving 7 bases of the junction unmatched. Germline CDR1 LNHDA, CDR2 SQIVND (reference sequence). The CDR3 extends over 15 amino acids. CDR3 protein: CASTEAGATYNEQFF. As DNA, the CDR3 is TGTGCCAGTACCGAAGCGGGAGCGACCTACAATGAGCAGTTCTTC.

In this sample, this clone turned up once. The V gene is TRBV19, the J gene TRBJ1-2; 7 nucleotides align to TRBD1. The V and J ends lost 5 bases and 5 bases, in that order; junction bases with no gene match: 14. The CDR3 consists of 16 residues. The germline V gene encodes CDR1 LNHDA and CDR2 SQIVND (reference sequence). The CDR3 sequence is CASSLSHSQGRYGYTF. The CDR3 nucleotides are TGTGCCAGTAGTTTATCCCATTCACAGGGGCGGTATGGCTACACCTTC. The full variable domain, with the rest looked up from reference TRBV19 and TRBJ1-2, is DGGITQSPKYLFRKEGQNVTLSCEQNLNHDAMYWYRQDPGQGLRLIYYSQIVNDFQKGDIAEGYSVSREKKESFPLTVTSAQKNPTAFYLCASSLSHSQGRYGYTFGSGTRLTVV.

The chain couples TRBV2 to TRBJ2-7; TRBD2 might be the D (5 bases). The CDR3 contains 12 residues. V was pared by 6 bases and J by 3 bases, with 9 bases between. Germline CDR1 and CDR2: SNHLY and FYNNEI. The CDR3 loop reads CASRGDVYEQYF. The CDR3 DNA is TGTGCCAGCAGGGGAGACGTCTACGAGCAGTACTTC.

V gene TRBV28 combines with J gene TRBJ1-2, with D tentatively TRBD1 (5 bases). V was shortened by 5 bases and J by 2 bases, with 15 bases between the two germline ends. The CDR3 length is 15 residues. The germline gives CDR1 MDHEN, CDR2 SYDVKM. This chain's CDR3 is CASSLAAGLNYGYTF. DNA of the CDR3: TGTGCCAGCAGTCTCGCGGCAGGGCTAAACTATGGCTACACCTTC.

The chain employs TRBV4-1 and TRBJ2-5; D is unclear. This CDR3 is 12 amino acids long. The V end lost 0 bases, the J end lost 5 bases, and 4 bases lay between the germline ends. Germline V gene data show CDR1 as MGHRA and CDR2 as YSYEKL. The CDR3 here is CASSQDRETQYF. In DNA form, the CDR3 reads TGCGCCAGCAGCCAAGATCGTGAGACCCAGTACTTC.